Shown below are 5 T cell receptor beta chains from a single sample sequenced in a study of shared clonotypes between healthy human individuals. Method: immunoSEQ multiplex PCR; TCRdb's copy keeps in-frame clones and lacks some. The table shows about 2.4 million clones, with just over 90% occurring only once. The sample was naive CD4+ T cells sorted from blood. Documented subset: CD45RA+ positively selected. These receptors originate from a man younger than 35 in good health.

The chain has TRBV10-1 and TRBJ2-7; TRBD2 matches 9 bases. From germline, CDR1 is WNHNN and CDR2 SYGVQD (reference sequence). The CDR3 contains 15 residues. The J segment lost 6 bases and the V segment lost 5 bases, leaving 11 bases of the junction unmatched. The CDR3 sequence: CASSSSGTAKSEQYF. In nucleotides, the CDR3 is TGCGCCAGCAGTTCTAGCGGGACGGCCAAGAGCGAGCAGTACTTC.

The chain is built from TRBV7-2 and TRBJ2-2; 9 bases are shared with TRBD2. V shed 2 bases, J shed 7 bases, and the junction held 5 bases outside the gene matches. The germline V gene encodes CDR1 SGHTA and CDR2 FQGNSA. CDR3 length: 15 residues. The CDR3 here is CASSLSTSGFGELFF. The CDR3 nucleotides read TGTGCCAGCAGCTTAAGCACTAGCGGGTTCGGGGAGCTGTTTTTT.

V and J are TRBV7-2 and TRBJ2-2; D unclear. The ends were cut back, 4 bases at V and 4 bases at J, with 7 bases in the middle. The CDR3 length is 13 residues. Germline V gene sequence: CDR1 SGHTA, CDR2 FQGNSA. DNA of the CDR3: TGTGCCAGCAGCTCGACACTCACCGGGGAGCTGTTTTTT. Translation: CASSSTLTGELFF.

The table lists this clone with a few counts. The same CDR3 also results from other DNA sequences found in this sample. The chain is built from TRBV18 and TRBJ1-5; no reliable D call. The CDR3 consists of 14 residues. The V gene's germline CDR1 is KGHSH and CDR2 LQKENI. V lost 3 bases and J lost 0, with 6 bases in between. As DNA, the CDR3 is TGTGCCAGCTCACCCGATTATAGCAATCAGCCCCAGCATTTT. Translating gives CASSPDYSNQPQHF.

The chain couples TRBV30 to TRBJ2-7, with TRBD1 as a possible D gene (6 bases). Germline assignment: CDR1 GTSNPN and CDR2 SVGIG (reference sequence). The CDR3 is 16 amino acids. V lost 1 base to trimming and J lost 4 bases, with 20 bases between them. As DNA, the CDR3 is TGTGCCTGGAGTGGACTGGCGGCCTGGGGGCTTTACGAGCAGTACTTC. This codes for CAWSGLAAWGLYEQYF.